Following are 11 T cell receptor beta chains from one sample sequenced in a study of cytomegalovirus exposure and HLA in healthy donors (dated by TCRdb to the late 2010s). To prepare the library, the immunoSEQ multiplex PCR assay was applied. The multiplex PCR relied on a mix of 60 forward primers for TCR Vbeta segments and 13 reverse primers for TCR Jbeta segments. TCRdb took this table from immuneACCESS and kept in-frame rearrangements with V and J called. Such tables lack part of the clones; where checked against another copy, unresolved V genes explain under half of the gap, and the rest is unexplained. Present in this sample are approximately 250,000 clones, roughly 84% of which were seen just once. Of the sample, roughly 0.26% is held by the ten largest clones. Sequencing was carried out using PBMCs. These receptors all come from a girl aged 2-9 years in good health and CMV-seronegative.

This clone showed up just a few times. This specimen includes other DNA sequences encoding the same CDR3. The chain has TRBV11-2 and TRBJ1-1; TRBD1 matches at 8 bases. CDR3 size: 17 residues. Germline CDR1 SGHAT, CDR2 FQNNGV. The V segment lost 6 bases and the J segment 0 bases; nucleotides outside the gene matches: 12. In DNA form, the CDR3 reads TGTGCCAGCAGGCAAGTACCGGTGACAGGGGTGAACACTGAAGCTTTCTTT. Protein sequence: CASRQVPVTGVNTEAFF. Full variable domain (outside the CDR3, taken from reference TRBV11-2 and TRBJ1-1): EAGVAQSPRYKIIEKRQSVAFWCNPISGHATLYWYQQILGQGPKLLIQFQNNGVVDDSQLPKDRFSAERLKGVDSTLKIQPAKLEDSAVYLCASRQVPVTGVNTEAFFGQGTRLTVV.

This clone was counted once. Here the CDR3 reads CASSPFGTSSTDTQYF. The CDR3 nucleotides read TGTGCCAGCAGCCCCTTTGGCACCTCTAGCACAGATACGCAGTATTTT. This chain connects TRBV9 to TRBJ2-3; no definite D call. V was clipped by 4 bases and J by 0 bases, with 15 bases between them. This CDR3 has 16 amino acids. Per germline, CDR1 SGDLS and CDR2 YYNGEE. Together with reference TRBV9 and TRBJ2-3, the CDR3 gives the full variable domain: DSGVTQTPKHLITATGQRVTLRCSPRSGDLSVYWYQQSLDQGLQFLIQYYNGEERAKGNILERFSAQQFPDLHSELNLSSLELGDSALYFCASSPFGTSSTDTQYFGPGTRLTVL.

A word on this clone: The sample holds other DNA sequences that translate to the same CDR3. CDR3 nucleotides: TGCGCCAGCAGCTTGGTCGCAGGGACCTACGAGCAGTACTTC. It translates to CASSLVAGTYEQYF. The J gene is TRBJ2-7, the V gene TRBV5-1; a possible D gene is TRBD1 (5 bases). CDR1 is SGHRS and CDR2 is YFSETQ in the germline V gene. CDR3 length: 14 amino acids. Trimming took off 0 bases at V and 2 bases at J, with 9 bases between the two ends.

There are a few counts of this clone. The rearrangement links TRBV30 to TRBJ1-1; TRBD1 matches 7 bases. V gave up 1 base and J gave up 5 bases; unmatched junction bases: 4. The CDR3 spans 13 residues. Germline V gene data show CDR1 as GTSNPN and CDR2 as SVGIG (reference sequence). The CDR3 region has the DNA TGTGCCTGGAGTGCTGACAGGGCGACTGAAGCTTTCTTT. Its protein is CAWSADRATEAFF.

V is TRBV25-1 and J is TRBJ2-5; 7 positions match TRBD2. The J call is in doubt because the DNA end fits TRBJ2-7 better. Germline V gene data show CDR1 as MGHDK and CDR2 as SYGVNS. This CDR3 contains 14 residues. The CDR3 region is CASSAETSSDEQYF. CDR3 in DNA: TGTGCCAGCAGTGCCGAGACTAGCAGCGACGAGCAGTACTTC.

The rearrangement uses TRBV18 and TRBJ1-1; 7 bases are shared with TRBD1. V shed 2 bases, J shed 1 base, and the junction held 10 bases outside the gene matches. This CDR3 spans 17 amino acids. The germline V gene encodes CDR1 KGHSH and CDR2 LQKENI. In DNA, the CDR3 is TGTGCCAGCTCACCATGGACAGGAATCTCCAAGAACACTGAAGCTTTCTTT. Protein sequence: CASSPWTGISKNTEAFF.

This clone was counted once. The chain has TRBV9 and TRBJ1-4; 7 positions agree with TRBD1. The CDR3 is made up of 16 amino acids. V lost 3 bases, J lost 0 bases, and 5 bases stayed unmatched. The germline CDR1 and CDR2 sequences are SGDLS and YYNGEE. CDR3 DNA: TGTGCCAGCAGCGCAGGACAGGTATCAACTAATGAAAAACTGTTTTTT. It codes for CASSAGQVSTNEKLFF.

For this clone: This same CDR3 is encoded by further DNA sequences in the sample. The chain uses TRBV20-1 and TRBJ2-7, with D perhaps TRBD1 (5 bases). Trimming removed 5 bases at V and 6 bases at J, with 11 bases between. Germline V gives CDR1 DFQATT, CDR2 SNEGSKA (reference sequence). CDR3 size: 11 residues. The CDR3, as DNA: TGCAGTGCTGGCAGGGCGCGCGAGCAGTACTTC. The encoded protein is CSAGRAREQYF.

The chain recombines TRBV5-1 with TRBJ2-3; no reliable D call. The CDR3 extends over 12 amino acids. Germline CDR1 and CDR2: SGHRS and YFSETQ. Deletions cut 2 bases from V and 6 bases from J, with 7 bases between. Here the CDR3 reads CASSFAADTQYF. The CDR3 DNA reads as TGCGCCAGCAGCTTCGCGGCGGATACGCAGTATTTT. The complete variable domain, with remaining parts taken from reference TRBV5-1 and TRBJ2-3, reads KAGVTQTPRYLIKTRGQQVTLSCSPISGHRSVSWYQQTPGQGLQFLFEYFSETQRNKGNFPGRFSGRQFSNSRSEMNVSTLELGDSALYLCASSFAADTQYFGPGTRLTVL.

V gene TRBV2 combines with J gene TRBJ2-7; D possibly corresponds to TRBD2 (6 bases). Trimming cost V 1 base and J 9 bases, with 19 bases left between them. The CDR3 extends over 15 amino acids. Per the germline V gene, CDR1 is SNHLY and CDR2 is FYNNEI. CDR3: CASSEGGVGGRWQYF. The CDR3 bases are TGTGCCAGCAGTGAAGGCGGGGTCGGAGGGCGTTGGCAGTACTTC. Full variable domain (missing parts from reference TRBV2 and TRBJ2-7): EPEVTQTPSHQVTQMGQEVILRCVPISNHLYFYWYRQILGQKVEFLVSFYNNEISEKSEIFDDQFSVERPDGSNFTLKIRSTKLEDSAMYFCASSEGGVGGRWQYFGPGTRLTVT.

The gene calls are TRBV28 and TRBJ2-7; D remains ambiguous. Trimming took off 2 bases at V and 5 bases at J, with 10 bases between the two ends. Per germline, CDR1 MDHEN and CDR2 SYDVKM. The CDR3 length is 13 residues. CDR3 residues: CASSLKRFNEQYF. The CDR3 DNA reads as TGTGCCAGCAGTTTAAAACGGTTCAACGAGCAGTACTTC.